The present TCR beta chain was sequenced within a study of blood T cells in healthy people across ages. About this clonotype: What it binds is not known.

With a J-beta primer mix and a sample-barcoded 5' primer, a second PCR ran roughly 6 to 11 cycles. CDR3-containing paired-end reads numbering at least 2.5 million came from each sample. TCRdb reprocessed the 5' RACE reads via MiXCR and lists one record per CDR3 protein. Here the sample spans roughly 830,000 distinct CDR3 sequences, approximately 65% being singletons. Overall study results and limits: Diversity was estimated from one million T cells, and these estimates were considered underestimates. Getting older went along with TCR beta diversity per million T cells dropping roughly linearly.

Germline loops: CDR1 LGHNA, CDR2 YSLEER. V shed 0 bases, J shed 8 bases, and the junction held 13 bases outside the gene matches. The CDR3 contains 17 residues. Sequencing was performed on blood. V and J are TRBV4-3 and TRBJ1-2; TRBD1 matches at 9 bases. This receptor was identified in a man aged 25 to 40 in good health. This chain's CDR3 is CASSQDSGTGRPHGYTF. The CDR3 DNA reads TGCGCCAGCAGCCAAGATAGTGGGACAGGGAGGCCCCACGGCTACACCTTC.